This record covers a single T cell receptor beta chain. The antigen is not known. These data originate in a study of T cells in localized non-small cell lung cancer. The study's findings and limits: Detection in adjacent lung was observed for a median around 55 of the top 100 tumor clones. Maximal T cell clonality occurred in uninvolved adjacent lung, with tumor ranking below it. Longer overall survival was associated with a higher density of T cells in the blood. Investigators sequenced only a single tumor region, leaving heterogeneity possible.

Profiling relied on immunoSEQ multiplex PCR, and the TCRdb table lists in-frame clones only, not all of them. Altogether around 41,000 clones are present, roughly nine tenths being singletons, with the ten largest covering around 7%. The specimen comprised peripheral blood, sampled before any cancer treatment. This TCR was recovered from a woman aged 18-49 years with stage III lung adenocarcinoma.

DNA for the CDR3: TGTGCCAGCAGGCGGGACAGGGACTACGAGCAGTACTTC. Its translation: CASRRDRDYEQYF. This sequence joins TRBV2 and TRBJ2-7; 9 positions agree with TRBD1. V lost 6 bases, J lost 3 bases, and 3 bases stayed unmatched. This CDR3 contains 13 residues. Looked up from germline, CDR1 is SNHLY and CDR2 is FYNNEI.